The 15 T cell receptor beta chains below come from one sample, sequenced in a study of blood T cells in healthy people across ages. Primed by a sample-barcoded 5' primer and a J-beta primer mix, a second PCR proceeded for roughly 6 to 12 cycles. TCRdb ran MiXCR on the 5' RACE reads and lists one entry per CDR3 protein. In the table there are under 2,000,000 distinct CDR3 sequences, around half of which are singletons. The sample taken for sequencing was blood. The receptors were sampled from a woman aged 40 to 50 in good health.

As regards this clonotype: The junction departs from the called germline gene at one end, perhaps through a read error. The V gene is TRBV20-1, the J gene TRBJ2-1; D is possibly TRBD1 (5 bases). The V gene's germline CDR1 is DFQATT and CDR2 SNEGSKA (reference sequence). This CDR3 has 14 amino acids. CDR3 loop: CNASGQGSYNEQFF. Written as DNA, the CDR3 is TGCAATGCTAGTGGCCAGGGCTCCTACAATGAGCAGTTCTTC.

The chain is built from TRBV9 and TRBJ1-5; possibly TRBD1 for D (5 bases). V lost 1 base to trimming and J lost 2 bases, with 7 bases between them. Germline loops: CDR1 SGDLS, CDR2 YYNGEE. This CDR3 is 14 amino acids long. CDR3 coding DNA: TGTGCCAGCAGCGTAATGGGGGGCAATCAGCCCCAGCATTTT. Its translation is CASSVMGGNQPQHF.

This rearrangement joins TRBV6-6 to TRBJ1-1; a possible D gene is TRBD1 (5 bases). Trimming cost V 2 bases and J 6 bases, with 13 bases left between them. The CDR3 has 14 amino acids. Germline CDR1 is MNHNY and CDR2 is SVGAGI (reference sequence). CDR3 amino acids: CASSYGGGSAEAFF. CDR3 nucleotide sequence: TGTGCCAGCAGTTACGGCGGGGGGTCTGCTGAAGCTTTCTTT.

The chain joins TRBV20-1 to TRBJ1-2, with 7 bases matching TRBD1. The J segment lost 3 bases and the V segment lost 3 bases, leaving 10 bases of the junction unmatched. Germline CDR1 reads DFQATT; CDR2 reads SNEGSKA (reference sequence). This CDR3 spans 15 amino acids. CDR3 bases: TGCAGTGCTAGGAAACAGGGGTCCCTCTACTATGGCTACACCTTC. Protein sequence: CSARKQGSLYYGYTF.

This sequence joins TRBV7-2 and TRBJ2-1; 13 bases map to TRBD2. This CDR3 region has 17 residues. Germline-derived CDR1 and CDR2 are SGHTA and FQGNSA. Unmatched junction bases numbered 10, after V lost 5 bases and J lost 6 bases. The DNA for the CDR3 is TGTGCCAGCAGCCCAAGAGGACTAGCGGGGGTACTCAATGAGCAGTTCTTC. This translates into CASSPRGLAGVLNEQFF.

The CDR3: CSASPAGAGYNEQFF. The CDR3 nucleotides are TGCAGTGCTAGCCCAGCAGGGGCGGGCTACAATGAGCAGTTCTTC. This rearrangement joins TRBV20-1 to TRBJ2-1, with a possible D match to TRBD1 (6 bases). CDR1 and CDR2 (germline): DFQATT, SNEGSKA (reference sequence). Between the trimmed V and J ends, which lost 3 bases and 3 bases, there was a span of 15 bases. The CDR3 is 15 amino acids.

This clonotype has a handful of counts. The chain couples TRBV24-1 to TRBJ2-3; the D gene could be TRBD1 or TRBD2 (5 bases each). The germline V gene encodes CDR1 KGHDR and CDR2 SFDVKD. V gave up 1 base and J gave up 1 base, with 11 bases separating them. This CDR3 spans 16 amino acids. The CDR3 sequence: CATSDFGRDGTDTQYF. The CDR3 nucleotides are TGTGCCACCAGTGATTTCGGCAGGGACGGCACAGATACGCAGTATTTT.

The rearrangement uses TRBV5-1 and TRBJ2-3, with 10 bases aligning to TRBD1. Germline CDR1 reads SGHRS; CDR2 reads YFSETQ. The junction had 10 bases not matched to a gene; V was cut back by 4 bases and J by 5 bases. This CDR3 contains 16 residues. CDR3 amino acids: CASSPGTGAIGDTQYF. The CDR3 DNA follows: TGCGCCAGCAGCCCAGGGACAGGGGCGATCGGAGATACGCAGTATTTT.

This clonotype has ten or more counts. V usage is TRBV7-9 and J usage is TRBJ2-7; possibly TRBD1 for D (6 bases). V dropped 7 bases and J dropped 2 bases, with 12 bases sitting between them. CDR1 and CDR2 (germline): SEHNR, FQNEAQ (reference sequence). CDR3 length: 13 residues. The CDR3, as DNA: TGTGCCAGCAAAGCGGACAGTGCCTACGAGCAGTACTTC. Translated, it gives CASKADSAYEQYF.

This clonotype showed up just a few times. CDR3: CATSVLAGGEQFF. The CDR3, as DNA: TGTGCCACCAGTGTACTAGCGGGTGGTGAGCAGTTCTTC. The gene calls are TRBV24-1 and TRBJ2-1, with 9 bases that match TRBD2. Germline-derived CDR1 and CDR2 are KGHDR and SFDVKD. The CDR3 is 13 residues long. The junction had 4 bases not matched to a gene; V was cut back by 5 bases and J by 9 bases.

The chain couples TRBV7-2 to TRBJ2-1; no reliable D call. V was clipped by 3 bases and J by 10 bases, with 10 bases between them. Germline V gene data show CDR1 as SGHTA and CDR2 as FQGNSA. CDR3 length: 12 amino acids. The CDR3 spells CASSFSSLEQFF. DNA of the CDR3: TGTGCCAGCAGCTTTAGCTCACTAGAGCAGTTCTTC. Combining the CDR3 with reference TRBV7-2 and TRBJ2-1 gives the whole variable domain GAGVSQSPSNKVTEKGKDVELRCDPISGHTALYWYRQSLGQGLEFLIYFQGNSAPDKSGLPSDRFSAERTGGSVSTLTIQRTQQEDSAVYLCASSFSSLEQFFGPGTRLTVL.

CDR3 sequence (DNA): TGCGCCAGCAGCGCTGTGGGGGCTCACACTGAAGCTTTCTTT. Its protein is CASSAVGAHTEAFF. This chain uses TRBV5-1 with TRBJ1-1; a possible D gene is TRBD1 (6 bases). This CDR3 has 14 amino acids. Trimming removed 4 bases at V and 3 bases at J, with 13 bases between. The V gene's germline CDR1 is SGHRS and CDR2 YFSETQ.

This sequence joins TRBV28 and TRBJ2-7; the D gene is possibly TRBD1 (7 bases). The assigned J gene may be wrong: the sequence end matches TRBJ2-5 better. The CDR3 extends over 14 amino acids. Germline V gene sequence: CDR1 MDHEN, CDR2 SYDVKM. The CDR3 protein is CASSPTGRGKTQYF. For the CDR3, the DNA is TGTGCCAGCAGTCCGACAGGGCGCGGGAAGACCCAGTACTTC.

V is TRBV5-1 and J is TRBJ2-4; D perhaps matches TRBD1 (5 bases). The V and J ends lost 0 bases and 0 bases respectively, with 10 bases between them. This CDR3 region has 16 residues. CDR1 and CDR2 (germline): SGHRS, YFSETQ. This CDR3 reads CASSLVTGIAKNIQYF. In nucleotides, the CDR3 is TGCGCCAGCAGCTTGGTAACAGGAATAGCCAAAAACATTCAGTACTTC. Full variable domain (missing parts from reference TRBV5-1 and TRBJ2-4): KAGVTQTPRYLIKTRGQQVTLSCSPISGHRSVSWYQQTPGQGLQFLFEYFSETQRNKGNFPGRFSGRQFSNSRSEMNVSTLELGDSALYLCASSLVTGIAKNIQYFGAGTRLSVL.

The chain has TRBV7-2 and TRBJ1-6; D unclear. Germline assignment: CDR1 SGHTA and CDR2 FQGNSA. Trimming removed 2 bases at V and 11 bases at J, with 7 bases between. The CDR3 sequence is 12 residues long. CDR3 region: CASSLMLAPLHF. The DNA for the CDR3 is TGTGCCAGCAGCTTAATGCTTGCACCCCTCCACTTT.